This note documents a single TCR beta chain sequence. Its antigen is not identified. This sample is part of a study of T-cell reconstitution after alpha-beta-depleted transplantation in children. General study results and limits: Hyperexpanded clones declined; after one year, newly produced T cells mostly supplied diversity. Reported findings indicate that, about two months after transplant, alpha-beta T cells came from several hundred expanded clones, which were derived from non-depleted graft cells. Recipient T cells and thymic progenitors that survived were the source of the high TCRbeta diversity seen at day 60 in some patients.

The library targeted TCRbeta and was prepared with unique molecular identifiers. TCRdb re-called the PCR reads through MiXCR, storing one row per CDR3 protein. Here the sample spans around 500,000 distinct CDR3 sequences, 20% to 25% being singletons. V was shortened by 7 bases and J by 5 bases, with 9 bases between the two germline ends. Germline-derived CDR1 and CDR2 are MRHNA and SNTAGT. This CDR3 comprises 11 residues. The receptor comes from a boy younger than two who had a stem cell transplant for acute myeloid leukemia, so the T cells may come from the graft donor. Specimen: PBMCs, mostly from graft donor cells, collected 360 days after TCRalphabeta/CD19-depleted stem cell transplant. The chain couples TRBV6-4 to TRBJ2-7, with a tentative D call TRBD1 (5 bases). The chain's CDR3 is CASKGEHEQYF. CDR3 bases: TGTGCCAGCAAAGGGGAACACGAGCAGTACTTC.